These 28 T cell receptor beta chains originate from one sample sequenced in a study of shared clonotypes between healthy human individuals. Data came from immunoSEQ multiplex PCR; TCRdb stores just in-frame clones and leaves some out. Among about 2,200,000 clones listed, roughly 91% were seen once. Naive CD8 cells lacked CD45RO, underwent positive selection for CCR7 and left out terminally differentiated effector memory CD45RA+ cells. The specimen sequenced was naive CD8+ T cells from PBMCs. The receptor set was obtained from a man in his late teens or twenties in good health. Some clones in this sample may be carry-over from other donors' samples.

This sequence joins TRBV28 and TRBJ1-1, with a possible D match to TRBD1 (5 bases). This CDR3 has 13 amino acids. V was clipped by 7 bases and J by 1 base, with 10 bases between them. The germline V gene encodes CDR1 MDHEN and CDR2 SYDVKM. CDR3 coding DNA: TGTGCCAGCACCCTAACAGGGAACACTGAAGCTTTCTTT. This translates into CASTLTGNTEAFF.

The chain links TRBV10-2 to TRBJ2-1; D gene ambiguous. Germline loops: CDR1 WSHSY, CDR2 SAAADI. The length of the CDR3 is 14 residues. The V gene lost 3 bases and the J gene lost 3 bases, with 9 bases spanning the gap. The chain's CDR3 is CASSDRSLYNEQFF. The CDR3 DNA reads as TGCGCCAGCAGTGATAGGAGCCTCTACAATGAGCAGTTCTTC.

The V gene is TRBV14, the J gene TRBJ2-3; the D is unclear. Germline CDR1 reads SGHDN; CDR2 reads FVKESK. This CDR3 comprises 17 residues. The ends were cut back, 0 bases at V and 2 bases at J, with 15 bases in the middle. CDR3 loop: CASSQDYKEGNTDTQYF. The CDR3 DNA is TGTGCCAGCAGCCAAGATTATAAGGAAGGGAACACAGATACGCAGTATTTT.

This clone was found once. This chain links TRBV7-9 with TRBJ2-7, with 8 bases identical to TRBD1. CDR1 and CDR2 from the germline V gene are SEHNR and FQNEAQ (reference sequence). Trimming took 0 bases from V and 6 from J; bases not matched to a gene: 7. The CDR3 covers 15 residues. As DNA, the CDR3 is TGTGCCAGCAGCTTAGCGCAGGGACAGGACTTCGAGCAGTACTTC. Residues: CASSLAQGQDFEQYF.

The rearrangement joins TRBV7-9 to TRBJ1-4; unclear D gene. The CDR3 runs 17 residues. Trimming stripped 6 bases from V and 4 bases from J, with 21 bases between. Germline loops: CDR1 SEHNR, CDR2 FQNEAQ (reference sequence). As DNA, the CDR3 is TGTGCCAGCAGGTCGCGGGATAATTCCCTTAATAATGAAAAACTGTTTTTT. The encoded protein is CASRSRDNSLNNEKLFF.

The V and J genes are TRBV19 and TRBJ2-3, with D possibly being TRBD1 (5 bases). The length of the CDR3 is 14 residues. With 10 bases removed from V and 3 bases from J, the gap between germline ends came to 17 bases. Per the germline V gene, CDR1 is LNHDA and CDR2 is SQIVND (reference sequence). CDR3 protein: CATQQGPGTDTQYF. The CDR3 nucleotides read TGTGCCACCCAGCAGGGTCCTGGTACAGATACGCAGTATTTT. The whole variable domain, remainder taken from reference TRBV19 and TRBJ2-3, is DGGITQSPKYLFRKEGQNVTLSCEQNLNHDAMYWYRQDPGQGLRLIYYSQIVNDFQKGDIAEGYSVSREKKESFPLTVTSAQKNPTAFYLCATQQGPGTDTQYFGPGTRLTVL.

This chain uses TRBV7-9 with TRBJ2-2; the match to TRBD1 covers 7 bases. This CDR3 has 17 amino acids. Unmatched junction bases numbered 13, after V lost 5 bases and J lost 4 bases. Germline V gene data show CDR1 as SEHNR and CDR2 as FQNEAQ (reference sequence). The CDR3 DNA sequence: TGTGCCAGCAGCACGACCTTACAGGGGCCGGGCACCGGGGAGCTGTTTTTT. This encodes CASSTTLQGPGTGELFF.

The J gene is TRBJ2-3, the V gene TRBV5-6; 10 bases are a match to TRBD2. CDR3 length equals 16 residues. Germline V gene sequence: CDR1 SGHDT, CDR2 YYEEEE. J gave up 4 bases and V 4 bases, and 9 bases lay outside the gene matches. The DNA for the CDR3 is TGTGCCAGCAGCGAGACGACTAGCGGGTTACCAGATACGCAGTATTTT. This sequence encodes CASSETTSGLPDTQYF.

Comment on this clone: Other nucleotide sequences from this sample produce the same CDR3. The chain uses TRBV27 and TRBJ1-1; D is unresolved. Germline V gene data show CDR1 as MNHEY and CDR2 as SMNVEV (reference sequence). The germline V and J ends were trimmed by 3 bases and 1 base, with 6 bases remaining between them. This CDR3 spans 13 amino acids. As DNA, the CDR3 is TGTGCCAGCAGTTTGCACCAGAACACTGAAGCTTTCTTT. Translating gives CASSLHQNTEAFF.

The V gene is TRBV4-1, the J gene TRBJ1-1; D is uncertain. The CDR3 length is 15 residues. Germline CDR1 and CDR2: MGHRA and YSYEKL. V shed 4 bases and J shed 0 bases, with 12 bases lying between them. DNA for the CDR3: TGCGCCAGCAGCCCTTCCGGCTTGGTGAACACTGAAGCTTTCTTT. This sequence encodes CASSPSGLVNTEAFF.

The chain uses TRBV4-1 and TRBJ1-5, with D possibly matching TRBD1 (6 bases). The germline V and J ends were trimmed by 3 bases and 6 bases, with 18 bases remaining between them. From germline, CDR1 is MGHRA and CDR2 YSYEKL. The CDR3 is 16 residues long. The DNA for the CDR3 is TGCGCCAGCAGCCATACTCCGGGACAAGCTTCTCAGCCCCAGCATTTT. This translates into CASSHTPGQASQPQHF.

The CDR3 DNA sequence: TGTGCCAGCAGCTCACGTGGGCCTGGCAATCAGCCCCAGCATTTT. Translating gives CASSSRGPGNQPQHF. This chain uses TRBV4-2 with TRBJ1-5, with D uncertain. The ends were cut back, 5 bases at V and 2 bases at J, with 13 bases in the middle. The CDR3 contains 15 residues. Germline CDR1 LGHNA, CDR2 YNFKEQ.

For the CDR3, the DNA is TGTGCCATCAGGACTGGGGACAGGGGTGGATCTGGGGCCAACGTCCTGACTTTC. This encodes CAIRTGDRGGSGANVLTF. V gene TRBV10-3 combines with J gene TRBJ2-6; 10 bases align to TRBD1. The CDR3 covers 18 residues. Germline V CDR1 and CDR2: ENHRY, SYGVKD. Trimming at V came to 6 bases and at J to 1 base, leaving 9 bases not matched to a gene.

The V call is TRBV29-1, the J call TRBJ1-2; D remains unclear. Looked up from germline, CDR1 is SQVTM and CDR2 is ANQGSEA. Trimming removed 7 bases from V and 4 bases from J, with 13 bases in between. The CDR3 consists of 12 residues. CDR3 bases: TGCAGCGCGCCGGTACAAGGCTATGGCTACACCTTC. Residues: CSAPVQGYGYTF. The full variable domain, in which reference TRBV29-1 and TRBJ1-2 provide the parts outside the CDR3, is SAVISQKPSRDICQRGTSLTIQCQVDSQVTMMFWYRQQPGQSLTLIATANQGSEATYESGFVIDKFPISRPNLTFSTLTVSNMSPEDSSIYLCSAPVQGYGYTFGSGTRLTVV.

This clone was detected once. The chain recombines TRBV9 with TRBJ2-7; possibly TRBD1 for D (6 bases). The germline V gene encodes CDR1 SGDLS and CDR2 YYNGEE. The V end lost 1 base, the J end lost 5 bases, and 13 bases lay between the germline ends. CDR3 length: 14 amino acids. CDR3 region: CASSVTGTPHEQYF. CDR3 DNA: TGTGCCAGCAGCGTAACAGGGACGCCGCACGAGCAGTACTTC.

The rearrangement uses TRBV5-1 and TRBJ2-2; D remains unclear. Per the germline V gene, CDR1 is SGHRS and CDR2 is YFSETQ. CDR3 length: 16 residues. V gave up 0 bases and J gave up 5 bases, with 14 bases separating them. The CDR3 here is CASSLDGPRPTGELFF. The CDR3 nucleotides read TGCGCCAGCAGCTTGGATGGGCCTAGACCTACCGGGGAGCTGTTTTTT.

The V call is TRBV7-6, the J call TRBJ2-7; 9 nucleotides line up with TRBD1. The CDR3 has 15 residues. CDR1 SGHVS and CDR2 FNYEAQ come from the germline V gene. V was pared by 5 bases and J by 4 bases, with 9 bases of the junction left unmatched. The CDR3 protein is CASSEPGQGGYEQYF. Written as DNA, the CDR3 is TGTGCCAGCAGCGAACCGGGACAGGGAGGATACGAGCAGTACTTC.

The chain is built from TRBV2 and TRBJ2-7; 9 bases match TRBD1. Trimming at V came to 6 bases and at J to 0 bases, leaving 6 bases not matched to a gene. Germline CDR1 SNHLY, CDR2 FYNNEI. CDR3 length equals 15 residues. The CDR3 nucleotides read TGTGCCAGCAGCAAAGGGACAGGGTTCTCCTACGAGCAGTACTTC. This encodes CASSKGTGFSYEQYF.

V usage is TRBV6-6 and J usage is TRBJ1-2; D is unresolved. V was clipped by 0 bases and J by 7 bases, with 12 bases between them. CDR1 and CDR2 from the germline V gene are MNHNY and SVGAGI (reference sequence). This CDR3 spans 14 amino acids. The CDR3 coding sequence is TGTGCCAGCAGTTACTCGGAGGGAGTGGGTGGCTACACCTTC. It translates to CASSYSEGVGGYTF.

About this clone: Other DNA sequences in the same sample also yield this CDR3. The V and J genes are TRBV27 and TRBJ2-1, with D maybe TRBD2 (5 bases). Germline V gene lookup returns CDR1 MNHEY and CDR2 SMNVEV (reference sequence). This CDR3 spans 13 amino acids. Between the trimmed V and J ends, which lost 6 bases and 3 bases, there was a span of 9 bases. The CDR3 reads CASSPRGYNEQFF. The DNA for the CDR3 is TGTGCCAGCAGCCCCCGGGGCTACAATGAGCAGTTCTTC.

The genes are TRBV6-1 and TRBJ1-5; D gene uncertain. The CDR3 has 14 amino acids. Trimming cost V 1 base and J 0 bases, with 4 bases left between them. Germline lookup yields CDR1 MNHNS and CDR2 SASEGT. The CDR3 reads CASSEDTSNQPQHF. CDR3 in DNA: TGTGCCAGCAGTGAAGACACTAGCAATCAGCCCCAGCATTTT.

The V call is TRBV9, the J call TRBJ1-1; no definite D call. The CDR3 runs 14 residues. Germline CDR1 SGDLS, CDR2 YYNGEE. V lost 2 bases and J lost 1, with 9 bases in between. CDR3: CASSVAARNTEAFF. The CDR3 nucleotides read TGTGCCAGCAGCGTGGCCGCGAGGAACACTGAAGCTTTCTTT.

This clone showed up just once. This chain uses TRBV7-8 with TRBJ2-1; 11 positions agree with TRBD2. Germline V gives CDR1 SGHVS, CDR2 FQNEAQ. The V gene end was trimmed by 5 bases and the J gene end by 10 bases; junction bases not matched to a gene: 13. The CDR3 is made up of 16 amino acids. This CDR3 reads CASSPRGSGRAGEQFF. Written as DNA, the CDR3 is TGTGCCAGCAGCCCCCGGGGTAGCGGGAGGGCCGGGGAGCAGTTCTTC.

As concerns this clone: This CDR3 is also generated by other DNA sequences in the sample. The V gene is TRBV28, the J gene TRBJ2-5; 12 bases match TRBD2. The CDR3 sequence is 16 residues long. CDR1 and CDR2 from the germline V gene are MDHEN and SYDVKM. J lost 1 base, V lost 2 bases, and 2 bases had no gene match. This CDR3 is CASSLGLAGSQETQYF. The CDR3 nucleotides read TGTGCCAGCAGTTTAGGACTAGCGGGGAGCCAAGAGACCCAGTACTTC.

The CDR3 protein is CATTDRHEQFF. The CDR3 nucleotides are TGTGCCACCACGGACCGCCATGAGCAGTTCTTC. The chain couples TRBV15 to TRBJ2-1; D uncertain. Germline CDR1 is LNHNV and CDR2 is YYDKDF (reference sequence). The ends were cut back, 7 bases at V and 8 bases at J, with 9 bases in the middle. This CDR3 region has 11 residues.

The rearrangement links TRBV11-2 to TRBJ2-1, with 7 positions matching TRBD2. The V gene end was trimmed by 5 bases and the J gene end by 0 bases; junction bases not matched to a gene: 7. The germline gives CDR1 SGHAT, CDR2 FQNNGV. The CDR3 has 16 amino acids. CDR3 nucleotide sequence: TGTGCCAGCAGCGCCCGGGACTACTCCTCCTACAATGAGCAGTTCTTC. Translation gives CASSARDYSSYNEQFF.

V usage is TRBV7-8 and J usage is TRBJ2-1; 15 bases map to TRBD2. V lost 6 bases and J lost 0; bases outside the gene matches: 6. Germline CDR1 reads SGHVS; CDR2 reads FQNEAQ. CDR3 length equals 18 residues. The CDR3 nucleotides are TGTGCCAGCAGTGGAGGACTAGCGGGGGGGAGCTCCTACAATGAGCAGTTCTTC. Amino acid sequence: CASSGGLAGGSSYNEQFF.

J is TRBJ2-1 and V is TRBV9; a weak D match, TRBD2 (5 bases). From germline, CDR1 is SGDLS and CDR2 YYNGEE. Trimming took 3 bases from V and 0 from J, leaving 16 bases between them. The CDR3 is 17 residues long. The CDR3 nucleotides read TGTGCCAGCAGCGAGCGCGATGGGGAGAGCTCCTACAATGAGCAGTTCTTC. Translation gives CASSERDGESSYNEQFF.